These T cell receptor beta chains were read from a single sample in a study of cytomegalovirus exposure and HLA in healthy donors. Generated by immunoSEQ multiplex PCR, the TCRdb table keeps only in-frame clones and is missing some. This sample has around 200,000 clones, with around three quarters found just once. The sample consisted of PBMCs. Receptors were obtained from a man younger than 45 in good health and CMV-seronegative. Each CDR3 is given with its conserved first and last residue. The order of the fields is J gene, clone size, V gene, D gene, CDR3 DNA, CDR3 protein. The D gene is left open where the match is weak. A row's size may be missing; if present it is once, few, many or a size class.

>TRBJ1-6|NA|TRBV7-2|TRBD1
TGTGCCAGCAGCTTACGGACAGGGATTAATTCACCCCTCCACTTT
CASSLRTGINSPLHF
>TRBJ2-7|few|TRBV6-5|NA
TGTGCCAGCACCAACCTAAGACAGAACCCCCACGAGCAGTACTTC
CASTNLRQNPHEQYF
>TRBJ2-2|NA|TRBV7-9|TRBD2
TGTGCCAGCAGACAAGGACTAGCGGGAGGACACACCGGGGAGCTGTTTTTT
CASRQGLAGGHTGELFF
>TRBJ2-7|NA|TRBV5-1|NA
TGCGCCAGCAGCTCCGCGGTCTACGAGCAGTACTTC
CASSSAVYEQYF
>TRBJ2-1|NA|TRBV5-1|NA
TGCGCCAGCAGCACCAGGGACTTGGTGTCCTACAATGAGCAGTTCTTC
CASSTRDLVSYNEQFF
>TRBJ2-3|NA|TRBV6-5|NA
TGTGCCAGCAGTTTAGGAGTCTCGCAGTATTTT
CASSLGVSQYF
>TRBJ2-3|NA|TRBV29-1|NA
TGCAGCTTTTACTTATTCACAGATACGCAGTATTTT
CSFYLFTDTQYF
>TRBJ2-2|NA|TRBV28|NA
TGTGCCAGCAGAGATACAGGGCCCGGGGAGCTGTTTTTT
CASRDTGPGELFF
>TRBJ1-3|NA|TRBV28|NA
TGTGCCACCGACTTCGGCGCCTCTGGAAACACCATATATTTT
CATDFGASGNTIYF
>TRBJ1-2|NA|TRBV6-5|TRBD1
TGTGCCAGCAGTTACTCCCAACAGGGGAGTGTCTATGGCTACACCTTC
CASSYSQQGSVYGYTF
>TRBJ1-5|NA|TRBV28|NA
TGTGCCAGCAGCCTCCCAGCAGGGTATAGCAATCAGCCCCAGCATTTT
CASSLPAGYSNQPQHF
>TRBJ2-7|NA|TRBV11-2|NA
TGTGCCAGCAGCCCTAGACCCTTTGCCTACGAGCAGTACTTC
CASSPRPFAYEQYF
>TRBJ2-2|NA|TRBV6-5|NA
TGTGCCAGCAGTCCCGGGACTGGGGTCACCGGGGAGCTGTTTTTT
CASSPGTGVTGELFF
>TRBJ2-3|NA|TRBV2|NA
TGTGCCAGCAGTGCCGCGAGTAGTACGCAGTATTTT
CASSAASSTQYF
>TRBJ1-2|NA|TRBV2|NA
TGTGCCAGCAGGGTCTCTGGGCTTGGCTATGGCTACACCTTC
CASRVSGLGYGYTF
>TRBJ2-1|few|TRBV4-1|NA
TGCGCCAGCAGATCGTATGAGAACAATGAGCAGTTCTTC
CASRSYENNEQFF
>TRBJ2-7|NA|TRBV5-6|NA
TGTGCCAGCAGCCTCAGTCGTACCGGCGACAGAGGATTC
CASSLSRTGDRGF
>TRBJ2-1|NA|TRBV5-1|NA
TGCGCCAGCAGCTTCGAGGGAGCGGCTTTCTTC
CASSFEGAAFF
>TRBJ2-1|NA|TRBV19|TRBD2
TGTGCCAGTAGTAACGGCGATCTAGCGGGAGGCGAGCAGTTCTTC
CASSNGDLAGGEQFF
>TRBJ2-5|NA|TRBV7-3|NA
TGTGCCAGCAGCTTAACTTGGAGGGGACAAGAGACCCAGTACTTC
CASSLTWRGQETQYF
>TRBJ2-3|NA|TRBV29-1|NA
TGCAGCGTTGAAAAAGTGGTAGCGGATACGCAGTATTTT
CSVEKVVADTQYF
>TRBJ1-1|NA|TRBV28|TRBD1
TGTGCCAGCAGACCGGGACAGATGAACACTGAAGCTTTCTTT
CASRPGQMNTEAFF
>TRBJ2-1|NA|TRBV9|NA
TGTGCCAGCAGCGTAGACTCTCTCTCTTACAATGAGCAGTTCTTC
CASSVDSLSYNEQFF
>TRBJ2-7|NA|TRBV9|NA
TGTGCCAGCAGCCCCCATGACGGGAGAGCCTACGAGCAGTACTTC
CASSPHDGRAYEQYF
>TRBJ1-3|NA|TRBV4-1|NA
TGCGCCAGCAGCCAAGGGTCCGGGGTCGGGGTAGTCTTTGGAAACACCATATATTTT
CASSQGSGVGVVFGNTIYF
>TRBJ1-2|NA|TRBV2|NA
TGTGCCAGCAGGACAGTTCTCTATGGCTACACCTTC
CASRTVLYGYTF
>TRBJ1-2|NA|TRBV14|TRBD1
TGTGCCAGCAGCCAACTGGGACAGGGGGCGAATGGCTACACCTTC
CASSQLGQGANGYTF
>TRBJ1-1|NA|TRBV5-5|TRBD1
TGTGCCACCCGGACAGGGGGCCAAAACACTGAAGCTTTCTTT
CATRTGGQNTEAFF
>TRBJ2-5|NA|TRBV11-1|NA
TGTGCCAGCAGCCTCGGACTGGAAGAGACCCAGTACTTC
CASSLGLEETQYF
>TRBJ2-2|NA|TRBV9|NA
TGTGCCAGCAGCTCTTTAAACACCGGGGAGCTGTTTTTT
CASSSLNTGELFF
>TRBJ2-7|NA|TRBV5-4|TRBD1
TGTGCCAGCAGCTTGGCACAGGGGGCCTACGAGCAGTACTTC
CASSLAQGAYEQYF
>TRBJ2-7|NA|TRBV7-9|TRBD1
TGTGCCAGCAGGTCCGGGACAGTTACTTACGAGCAGTACTTC
CASRSGTVTYEQYF
>TRBJ2-3|NA|TRBV5-1|TRBD1
TGCGCCAGCAGCCTAGGACAGGGAGAGGATACGCAGTATTTT
CASSLGQGEDTQYF
>TRBJ2-7|NA|TRBV5-1|TRBD1
TGCGCCAGCAGCTCCTCCCAGGGGGTAGGCTCCTACGAGCAGTACTTC
CASSSSQGVGSYEQYF
>TRBJ2-7|NA|TRBV13|NA
TGTGCCAGCAGCTTAGGCGGTTCCTACGAGCAGTACTTC
CASSLGGSYEQYF
>TRBJ1-2|NA|TRBV10-3|NA
TGTGCCATCACTGAAAGGGAGGGATTGGGTGGCTACACCTTC
CAITEREGLGGYTF
>TRBJ2-7|NA|TRBV6-1|TRBD1
TGTGCCAGCGAGGGACAGTCCTACGAGCAGTACTTC
CASEGQSYEQYF
>TRBJ2-2|NA|TRBV10-3|TRBD1
TGTGCCATCAGAATCGGGACAGAGAACACCGGGGAGCTGTTTTTT
CAIRIGTENTGELFF
>TRBJ2-5|NA|TRBV30|NA
TGTGCCTGTAAGAAGAGAGGGTCGACAGAGACCCAGTACTTC
CACKKRGSTETQYF
>TRBJ2-7|once|TRBV9|TRBD1
TGTGCCAGCAGCGGCCGGGACAGCCCCTACGAGCAGTACTTC
CASSGRDSPYEQYF
>TRBJ2-7|NA|TRBV4-1|TRBD2
TGCGCCAGCAGCCAACCCGCGGGAGTCTACGAGCAGTACTTC
CASSQPAGVYEQYF
>TRBJ1-1|NA|TRBV9|TRBD1
TGTGCCAGCAGCGGACCGGACAGGATGAACACTGAAGCTTTCTTT
CASSGPDRMNTEAFF
>TRBJ2-3|NA|TRBV28|TRBD2
TGTGCCAGCAGTCTCCTTTATCTAGCGGGAAGAAGTGATACGCAGTATTTT
CASSLLYLAGRSDTQYF
>TRBJ1-2|NA|TRBV19|NA
TGTGCCAGTACCCCCCGGGGTACCTATGGCTACACCTTC
CASTPRGTYGYTF
>TRBJ2-6|once|TRBV5-1|TRBD1
TGCGCCAGCAGCGGGGACAGGGTGGGCTACGTCCTGACTTTC
CASSGDRVGYVLTF
>TRBJ2-1|NA|TRBV7-9|TRBD1
TGTGCCAGCAGCTTCCGCGACAGGGAATTAGATGAGCAGTTCTTC
CASSFRDRELDEQFF
>TRBJ1-2|NA|TRBV7-2|NA
TGTGCCAGCAGCTCAACTTATGGCTACACCTTC
CASSSTYGYTF
>TRBJ2-6|NA|TRBV19|NA
TGTGCCAGTAAACCTAATACAGGGCTTGGGGCCAACGTCCTGACTTTC
CASKPNTGLGANVLTF